The 7 T cell receptor beta chains in this list originate from one sample, sequenced in a study of T cells after yellow fever vaccination. TCRdb re-analysed the 5' RACE reads in MiXCR, keeping a single row per CDR3 protein. Of 450,000 to 600,000 distinct CDR3 sequences detected, roughly 12% appear once; the ten largest clones hold 11% to 15%. Sequencing used PBMCs, obtained on the day of the yellow fever booster vaccination. These receptors were taken from a man aged 30 to 45 who received the YFV17D yellow fever vaccine.

The sample holds a few counts of this clonotype. The J gene is TRBJ2-2, the V gene TRBV5-1; D possibly corresponds to TRBD1 (6 bases). Trimming removed 1 base from V and 8 bases from J, with 18 bases in between. Germline V gene data show CDR1 as SGHRS and CDR2 as YFSETQ. CDR3 length: 16 amino acids. The CDR3 sequence is CASSLPITGIEGELFF. In DNA, the CDR3 is TGCGCCAGCAGCTTGCCCATAACAGGGATTGAAGGGGAGCTGTTTTTT.

V and J are TRBV6-2 or TRBV6-3 and TRBJ2-7; the D gene is possibly TRBD2 (6 bases). V was trimmed by 2 bases and J by 6 bases, leaving 14 bases between them. The CDR3 sequence is 14 residues long. The V gene's germline CDR1 is MNHEY and CDR2 SVGEGT. The CDR3 coding sequence is TGTGCCAGCAGTTACATAGCGGCCTCTGGCGAGCAGTACTTC. Translating it yields CASSYIAASGEQYF.

This clonotype occurred a few times. CDR3 bases: TGTGCCAGCGAATATTCGGGCGGCTACGAGCAGTACTTC. As protein: CASEYSGGYEQYF. This rearrangement joins TRBV12-3 or TRBV12-4 to TRBJ2-7; D unresolved. The CDR3 runs 13 residues. V lost 8 bases and J 3 bases, leaving 14 bases between the germline ends.

The table lists this clonotype with many counts. This chain joins TRBV12-3 or TRBV12-4 and TRBJ2-3; the match to TRBD1 covers 8 bases. The length of the CDR3 is 14 residues. J gave up 3 bases and V 5 bases, and 4 bases lay outside the gene matches. The CDR3 loop is CASSPWTGTDTQYF. CDR3 nucleotides: TGTGCCAGCAGTCCTTGGACAGGGACAGATACGCAGTATTTT.

This clonotype was observed many times. The chain employs TRBV5-5 and TRBJ2-5, with 7 bases lining up with TRBD1. Losses at the gene ends were 0 bases for V and 3 bases for J; bases not matched to a gene: 2. Germline V lookup: CDR1 SGHKS, CDR2 YYEKEE (reference sequence). The CDR3 contains 14 residues. The CDR3 DNA sequence: TGTGCCAGCAGCTTGGCTGACAGGGAAGAGACCCAGTACTTC. This sequence encodes CASSLADREETQYF.

The table lists this clonotype with a few counts. The CDR3 sequence: CASSHRELPQHF. CDR3 in DNA: TGTGCCAGCAGTCACAGGGAACTGCCCCAGCATTTT. The rearrangement links TRBV6-2 or TRBV6-3 to TRBJ1-5; maybe TRBD1 (6 bases). This CDR3 has 12 amino acids. V lost 5 bases to trimming and J lost 9 bases, with 11 bases between them. Germline loops: CDR1 MNHEY, CDR2 SVGEGT.

This rearrangement joins TRBV20-1 to TRBJ2-3; D not certain. The V end lost 3 bases, the J end lost 7 bases, and 5 bases lay between the germline ends. Germline CDR1 reads DFQATT; CDR2 reads SNEGSKA (reference sequence). CDR3 length: 10 residues. CDR3 residues: CSASPYTQYF. CDR3 sequence (DNA): TGCAGTGCTAGTCCATATACGCAGTATTTT.